This TCR beta chain appears in the sequencing data of a study of blood T cell repertoires in COVID-19. At the level of the study: There were acute and convalescent COVID-19 samples, and they came from the United States, Italy and Spain.

Sequencing used immunoSEQ multiplex PCR; TCRdb keeps in-frame clones, though not all of them. The sample records fewer than 450,000 clones, roughly 88% being singletons. Trimming removed 4 bases from V and 4 bases from J, with 8 bases in between. The CDR3 is 12 residues long. Material: PBMCs or T cells enriched from blood (not recorded which). The chain is built from TRBV12-3 or TRBV12-4 and TRBJ2-7; D unresolved. This sequence originates from a woman in her 40s with acute COVID-19. CDR3 region: CASSWSIYEQYF. The CDR3 nucleotides are TGTGCCAGCAGTTGGAGTATATACGAGCAGTACTTC.